A few counts support the clone carrying this TCR beta chain. Its antigen is as yet unknown. These data belong to a study of T cell repertoires in cytomegalovirus infection. Study in general: CMV epitopes in the study were HLA-C-restricted (recently identified) and HLA-B-restricted (well studied). Both a matching HLA type and CMV infection were indicated by public TCR beta signatures. Study observations and caveats: The ex vivo response was dominated by HLA-C-restricted CMV-specific TCR beta clonotypes. Summed frequency of shared TCR beta families picked out CMV carriers who also had the relevant HLA.

TCRdb called the reads again in MiXCR, with one record for every CDR3 protein. The data show about 770,000 distinct CDR3 sequences, roughly 29% seen once. Germline loops: CDR1 SGHTA, CDR2 FQGTGA. V shed 5 bases and J shed 2 bases, with 14 bases lying between them. CDR3 length: 15 residues. The chain uses TRBV7-3 and TRBJ2-3; no reliable D call. The sequenced sample was cultured CD8+ T cells from PBMCs, obtained from culture after CMV antigen stimulation. This sequence was found in a human donor in good health (CMV status not recorded). Some clones in this sample may be carry-over from other donors' samples. For the CDR3, the DNA is TGTGCCAGCAGCCGCACCCACGGCGACACAGATACGCAGTATTTT. This sequence encodes CASSRTHGDTDTQYF.